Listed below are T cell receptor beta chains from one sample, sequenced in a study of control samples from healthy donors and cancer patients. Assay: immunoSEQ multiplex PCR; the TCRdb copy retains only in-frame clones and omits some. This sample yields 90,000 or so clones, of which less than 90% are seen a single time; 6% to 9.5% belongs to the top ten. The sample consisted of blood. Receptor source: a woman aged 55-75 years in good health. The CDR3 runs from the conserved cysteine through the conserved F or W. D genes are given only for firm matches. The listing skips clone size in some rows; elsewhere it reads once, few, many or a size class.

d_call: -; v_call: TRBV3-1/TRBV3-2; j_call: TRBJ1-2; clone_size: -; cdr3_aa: CASSPSVGRGGLYTF; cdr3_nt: TGTGCCAGCAGCCCGTCCGTGGGGAGAGGCGGGTTGTACACCTTC
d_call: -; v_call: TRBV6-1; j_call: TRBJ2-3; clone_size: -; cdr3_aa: CASREGGIGNTQYF; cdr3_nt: TGTGCCAGCAGGGAAGGGGGGATAGGAAATACGCAGTATTTT
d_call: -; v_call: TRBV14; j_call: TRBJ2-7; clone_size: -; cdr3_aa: CASSQGARPTYEQYF; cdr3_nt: TGTGCCAGCAGCCAAGGGGCACGTCCCACCTACGAGCAGTACTTC
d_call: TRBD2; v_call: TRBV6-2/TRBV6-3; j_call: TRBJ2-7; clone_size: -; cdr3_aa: CASSQGLAGGQGEQYF; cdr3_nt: TGTGCCAGCAGCCAAGGACTAGCGGGAGGCCAAGGCGAGCAGTACTTC
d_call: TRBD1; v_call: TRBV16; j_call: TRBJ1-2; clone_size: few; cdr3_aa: CASSQRGLNYGYTF; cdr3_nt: TGTGCCAGCAGCCAGAGGGGGCTTAACTATGGCTACACCTTC
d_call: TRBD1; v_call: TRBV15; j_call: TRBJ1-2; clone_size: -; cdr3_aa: CATSRRQGIAYGYTF; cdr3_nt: TGTGCCACCAGCAGGAGACAGGGCATCGCCTATGGCTACACCTTC
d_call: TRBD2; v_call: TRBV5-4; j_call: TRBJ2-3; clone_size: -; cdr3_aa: CASSRPQLAGLTDTQYF; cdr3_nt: TGTGCCAGCAGCCGCCCACAACTAGCGGGGTTGACAGATACGCAGTATTTT
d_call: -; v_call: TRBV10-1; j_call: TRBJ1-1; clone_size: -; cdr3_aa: CASSDRGTTGNTEAFF; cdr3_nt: TGCGCCAGCAGTGACCGGGGGACGACGGGGAACACTGAAGCTTTCTTT
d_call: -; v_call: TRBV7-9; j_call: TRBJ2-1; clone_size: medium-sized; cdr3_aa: CASTVSVSSYNEQFF; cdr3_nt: TGTGCCAGCACCGTCAGCGTGAGCTCCTACAATGAGCAGTTCTTC
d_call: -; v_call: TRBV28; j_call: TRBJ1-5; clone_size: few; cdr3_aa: CASSNHHQPQHF; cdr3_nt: TGTGCCAGCAGTAACCACCATCAGCCCCAGCATTTT
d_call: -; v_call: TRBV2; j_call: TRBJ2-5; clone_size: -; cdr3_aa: CASGWVPQETQYF; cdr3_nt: TGTGCCAGCGGTTGGGTACCCCAAGAGACCCAGTACTTC
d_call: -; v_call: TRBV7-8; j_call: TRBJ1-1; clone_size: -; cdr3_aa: CASSFKQGNTEAFF; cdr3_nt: TGTGCCAGCAGCTTTAAACAGGGGAACACTGAAGCTTTCTTT
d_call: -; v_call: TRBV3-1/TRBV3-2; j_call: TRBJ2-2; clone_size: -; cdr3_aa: CASSRRSGELFF; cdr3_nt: TGTGCCAGCAGCCGAAGGTCCGGGGAGCTGTTTTTT
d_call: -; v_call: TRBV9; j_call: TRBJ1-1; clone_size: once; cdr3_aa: CASSVGYGNTEAFF; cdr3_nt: TGTGCCAGCAGCGTAGGGTATGGGAACACTGAAGCTTTCTTT
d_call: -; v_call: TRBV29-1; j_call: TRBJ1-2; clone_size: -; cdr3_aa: CSSLGTPENYGYTF; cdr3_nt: TGCAGCTCCTTAGGGACGCCTGAAAACTATGGCTACACCTTC
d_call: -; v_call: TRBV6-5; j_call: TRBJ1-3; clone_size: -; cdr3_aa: CASSYSQGGNTIYF; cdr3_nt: TGTGCCAGCAGTTACTCTCAGGGAGGAAACACCATATATTTT
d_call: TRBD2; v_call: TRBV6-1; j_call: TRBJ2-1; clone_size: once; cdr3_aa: CASSGLLAGYLYNEQFF; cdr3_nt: TGTGCCAGCAGTGGGTTGCTAGCGGGGTACCTGTACAATGAGCAGTTCTTC
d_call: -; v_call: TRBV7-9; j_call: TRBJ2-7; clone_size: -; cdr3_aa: CASSSGWGDEQYF; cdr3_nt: TGTGCCAGCAGCTCCGGATGGGGAGATGAGCAGTACTTC
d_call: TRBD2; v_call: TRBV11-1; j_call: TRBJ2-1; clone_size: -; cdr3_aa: CASSLSSGGYNEQFF; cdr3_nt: TGTGCCAGCAGCTTGTCTAGCGGGGGGTACAATGAGCAGTTCTTC
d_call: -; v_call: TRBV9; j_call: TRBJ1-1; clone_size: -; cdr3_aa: CASSVVGLAPNTEAFF; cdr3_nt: TGTGCCAGCAGCGTAGTAGGTCTGGCCCCGAACACTGAAGCTTTCTTT
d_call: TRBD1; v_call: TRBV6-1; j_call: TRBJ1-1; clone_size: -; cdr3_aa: CASSELGTVNTEAFF; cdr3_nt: TGTGCCAGCAGTGAATTGGGGACAGTGAACACTGAAGCTTTCTTT
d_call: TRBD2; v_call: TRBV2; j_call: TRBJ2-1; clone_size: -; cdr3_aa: CASRLANEQFF; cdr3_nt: TGTGCCAGCCGACTAGCGAATGAGCAGTTCTTC
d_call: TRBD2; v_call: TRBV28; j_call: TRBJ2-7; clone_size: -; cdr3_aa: CASSLPPGGTYEQYF; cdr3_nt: TGTGCCAGCAGTTTACCCCCGGGAGGGACCTACGAGCAGTACTTC
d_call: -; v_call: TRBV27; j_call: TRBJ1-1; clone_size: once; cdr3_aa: CASSLSGGMNTEAFF; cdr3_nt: TGTGCCAGCAGTTTATCGGGGGGGATGAACACTGAAGCTTTCTTT
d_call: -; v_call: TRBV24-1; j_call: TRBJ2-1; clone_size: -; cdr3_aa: CATSDRTLYRQFF; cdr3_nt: TGTGCCACCAGTGACCGGACCCTCTATCGGCAGTTCTTC
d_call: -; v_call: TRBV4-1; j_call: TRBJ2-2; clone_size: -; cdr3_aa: CASSLGQDTGELFF; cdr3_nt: TGCGCCAGCAGCCTCGGACAAGACACCGGGGAGCTGTTTTTT
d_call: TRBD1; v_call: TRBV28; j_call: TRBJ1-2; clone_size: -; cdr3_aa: CASRHPDRGGGYTF; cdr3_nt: TGTGCCAGCAGACACCCGGACAGGGGCGGAGGCTACACCTTC
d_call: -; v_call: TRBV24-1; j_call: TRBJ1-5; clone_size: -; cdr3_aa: CATSRESRNQPQHF; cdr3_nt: TGTGCCACCAGCAGGGAATCCCGCAATCAGCCCCAGCATTTT
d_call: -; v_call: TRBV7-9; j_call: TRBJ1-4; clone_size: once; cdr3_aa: CASSQAGQGAEKLFF; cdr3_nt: TGTGCCAGCAGCCAGGCTGGGCAGGGAGCTGAAAAACTGTTTTTT
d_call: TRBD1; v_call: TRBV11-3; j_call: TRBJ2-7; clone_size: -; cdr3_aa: CASSPDRGYEQYF; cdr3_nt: TGTGCCAGCAGCCCGGACAGGGGCTACGAGCAGTACTTC
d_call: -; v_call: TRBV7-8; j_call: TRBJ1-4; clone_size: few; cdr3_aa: CASSPRRDTYEKLFF; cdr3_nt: TGTGCCAGCAGCCCCCGCCGGGACACCTATGAAAAACTGTTTTTT
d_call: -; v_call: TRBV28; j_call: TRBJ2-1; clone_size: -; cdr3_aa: CASSLAAAGAAYNEQFF; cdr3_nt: TGTGCCAGCAGTTTAGCCGCGGCGGGGGCTGCTTACAATGAGCAGTTCTTC
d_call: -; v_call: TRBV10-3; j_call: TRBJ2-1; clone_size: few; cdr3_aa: CAISVFSGPADSYNEQFF; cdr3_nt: TGTGCCATCAGTGTCTTTTCGGGTCCGGCGGATTCCTACAATGAGCAGTTCTTC
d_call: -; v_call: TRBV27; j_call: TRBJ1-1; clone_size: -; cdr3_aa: CASSAHGSVNTEAFF; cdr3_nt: TGTGCCAGCAGTGCCCACGGGAGCGTCAACACTGAAGCTTTCTTT
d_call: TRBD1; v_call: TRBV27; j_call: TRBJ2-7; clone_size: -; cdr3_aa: CASRHIPNHGQGYEQYF; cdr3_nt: TGTGCCAGCAGGCATATTCCTAACCATGGACAGGGCTACGAGCAGTACTTC
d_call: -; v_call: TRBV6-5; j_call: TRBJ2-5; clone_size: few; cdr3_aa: CASSSRSETQYF; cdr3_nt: TGTGCCAGTTCTTCCCGAAGTGAGACCCAGTACTTC
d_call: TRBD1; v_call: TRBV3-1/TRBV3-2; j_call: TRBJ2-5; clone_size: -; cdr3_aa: CASSQGQGAGQETQYF; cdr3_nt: TGTGCCAGCAGCCAAGGACAGGGGGCAGGCCAAGAGACCCAGTACTTC
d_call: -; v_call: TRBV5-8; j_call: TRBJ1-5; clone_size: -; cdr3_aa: CASSYLFGQPQHF; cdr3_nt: TGTGCCAGCAGCTACCTTTTTGGTCAGCCCCAGCATTTT
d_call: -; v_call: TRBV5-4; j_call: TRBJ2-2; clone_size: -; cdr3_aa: CASSLAGVTGELFF; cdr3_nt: TGTGCCAGCAGCTTGGCCGGGGTGACCGGGGAGCTGTTTTTT
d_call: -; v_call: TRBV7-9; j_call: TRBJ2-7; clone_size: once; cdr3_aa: CASSLEEDTHYEQYF; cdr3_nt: TGTGCCAGCAGCTTAGAGGAGGATACACATTACGAGCAGTACTTC
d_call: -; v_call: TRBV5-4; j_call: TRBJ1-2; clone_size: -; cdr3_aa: CASSLRPYDYTF; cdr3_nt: TGTGCCAGCAGCCTCCGACCGTATGACTACACCTTC
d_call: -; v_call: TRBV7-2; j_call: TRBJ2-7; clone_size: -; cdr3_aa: CASSLRAVPEEQYF; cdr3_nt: TGTGCCAGCAGCTTAAGGGCGGTCCCTGAGGAGCAGTACTTC
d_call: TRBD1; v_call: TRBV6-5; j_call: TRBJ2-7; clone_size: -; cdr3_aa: CASRTGFFYEQYF; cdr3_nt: TGTGCCAGCAGGACAGGGTTTTTCTACGAGCAGTACTTC
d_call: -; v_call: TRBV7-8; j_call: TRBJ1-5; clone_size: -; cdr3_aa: CASSPRGGAYSNQPQHF; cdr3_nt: TGTGCCAGCAGCCCGAGGGGGGGTGCGTATAGCAATCAGCCCCAGCATTTT
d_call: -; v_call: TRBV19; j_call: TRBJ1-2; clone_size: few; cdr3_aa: CASSINPAAPNYGYTF; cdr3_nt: TGTGCCAGTAGTATCAACCCGGCAGCGCCTAACTATGGCTACACCTTC
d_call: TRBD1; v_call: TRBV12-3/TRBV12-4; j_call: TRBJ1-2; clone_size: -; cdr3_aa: CASRAGTGYGYTF; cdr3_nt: TGTGCCAGCAGGGCCGGGACAGGCTATGGCTACACCTTC
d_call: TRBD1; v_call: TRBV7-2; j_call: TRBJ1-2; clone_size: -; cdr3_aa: CASSQPGQGFIGGYTF; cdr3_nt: TGTGCCAGCAGCCAGCCGGGACAGGGGTTCATCGGAGGCTACACCTTC
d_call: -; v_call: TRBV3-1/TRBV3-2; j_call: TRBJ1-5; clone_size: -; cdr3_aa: CASSENGGQPQHF; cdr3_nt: TGTGCCAGCAGCGAGAATGGGGGTCAGCCCCAGCATTTT
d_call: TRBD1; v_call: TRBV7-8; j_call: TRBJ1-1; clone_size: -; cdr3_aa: CASSLRDRGRRTEAFF; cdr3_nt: TGTGCCAGCAGCTTACGGGACAGGGGGCGCAGGACTGAAGCTTTCTTT
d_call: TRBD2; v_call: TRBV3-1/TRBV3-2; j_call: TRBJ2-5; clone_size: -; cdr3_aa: CASSHTPGLANQETQYF; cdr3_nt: TGTGCCAGCAGCCATACCCCGGGACTAGCAAACCAAGAGACCCAGTACTTC
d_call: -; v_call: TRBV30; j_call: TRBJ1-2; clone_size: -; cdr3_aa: CAGTLGTYGYTF; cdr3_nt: TGTGCCGGGACCCTAGGGACCTATGGCTACACCTTC
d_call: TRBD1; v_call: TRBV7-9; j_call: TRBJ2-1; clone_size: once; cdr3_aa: CASSLSRTGGGMDEQFF; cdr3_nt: TGTGCCAGCAGCTTATCACGGACAGGGGGCGGGATGGATGAGCAGTTCTTC